The rows below give T cell receptor beta chains drawn from one sample of a study of Ad26.COV2.S vaccination and SARS-CoV-2 variants. This table comes from immunoSEQ multiplex PCR, and its TCRdb copy is limited to in-frame clones, with some not included. The table lists about 680,000 clones, around 89% of them singletons. The sample in question was peripheral blood, obtained in a trial of Ad26.COV2.S vaccine versus placebo. The receptors derive from a person between 18 and 59 years old who received the Ad26.COV2.S COVID-19 vaccine or a placebo. Both conserved end residues are part of each CDR3. The D gene is left open where the match is weak. Clone sizes are given selectively: once, few, many, or a class where the clone is expanded.

TRBJ2-2 | - | - | TRBV11-2 | CASSLGVGANTGELFF | TGTGCCAGCAGCTTAGGGGTCGGGGCGAACACCGGGGAGCTGTTTTTT
TRBJ1-1 | - | - | TRBV30 | CAWSPQGSEAFF | TGTGCCTGGAGTCCCCAGGGTTCTGAAGCTTTCTTT
TRBJ2-7 | - | - | TRBV23-1 | CASFALPRF | TGCGCCAGCTTCGCTCTCCCTAGGTTC
TRBJ2-3 | - | - | TRBV12-3/TRBV12-4 | CASNGRGTDTQYF | TGTGCCAGCAACGGCCGGGGCACAGATACGCAGTATTTT
TRBJ2-2 | - | TRBD1 | TRBV5-1 | CASSGFGTADGELFF | TGCGCCAGCAGTGGGTTCGGGACAGCGGACGGGGAGCTGTTTTTT
TRBJ2-3 | once | - | TRBV5-1 | CASSWLGTAGTDTQYF | TGCGCCAGCAGTTGGTTAGGTACAGCGGGCACAGATACGCAGTATTTT
TRBJ1-1 | - | - | TRBV18 | CASSPSGNTEAFF | TGTGCCAGCTCACCGTCAGGGAACACTGAAGCTTTCTTT
TRBJ2-5 | once | - | TRBV5-1 | CASSLEGLETQYF | TGCGCCAGCAGCTTGGAAGGTTTGGAGACCCAGTACTTC
TRBJ2-5 | - | - | TRBV7-2 | CASSFSNLETQYF | TGTGCCAGCAGCTTTAGCAACCTGGAGACCCAGTACTTC
TRBJ2-5 | - | TRBD1 | TRBV5-5 | CASSWDSPKETQYF | TGTGCCAGCAGCTGGGACAGTCCCAAAGAGACCCAGTACTTC
TRBJ1-1 | - | - | TRBV30 | CAWTQTKAFF | TGTGCCTGGACACAGACAAAAGCTTTCTTT
TRBJ2-1 | - | - | TRBV27 | CASGWSEQFF | TGTGCCAGCGGATGGAGTGAGCAGTTCTTC
TRBJ2-3 | - | TRBD2 | TRBV12-5 | CASGLGHGGADTQYF | TGTGCTAGTGGTTTGGGTCATGGGGGGGCAGATACGCAGTATTTT
TRBJ1-5 | - | - | TRBV30 | CAWSGRGPNQPQHF | TGTGCCTGGAGCGGAAGGGGCCCCAATCAGCCCCAGCATTTT